This T cell receptor beta chain came from a study of synovial regulatory T cells in juvenile arthritis. Regarding the study as a whole: Across patients, iaTreg TCR repertoires were mostly private, partly shared with synovial Teff and blood CPL.

Synovial fluid was collected with matched peripheral blood from each patient with active arthritis. Median disease duration was roughly seven years, range 0.2-19.1. The table came from immunoSEQ multiplex PCR; TCRdb's copy has only in-frame clones and leaves some out. The table lists nearly 2,500 clones, with approximately 15% in the top ten. This clone is medium-sized by frequency. As yet, its antigen is unknown. CDR1 MNHEY and CDR2 SMNVEV come from the germline V gene (reference sequence). The CDR3 is 13 amino acids. No nucleotide data were recorded. This TCR was recovered from a donor aged 2-35 years with juvenile idiopathic arthritis. This chain uses TRBV27 with TRBJ2-5; TCRdb's D call, TRBD1, is unchecked because there is no DNA. Material: Treg cells from the synovium. CDR3 residues: CASSPWTGQTQYF.